This T cell receptor (beta chain) derives from a study of cytomegalovirus exposure and HLA in healthy donors. Germline V lookup: CDR1 SGHTA, CDR2 FQGNSA. This CDR3 spans 14 amino acids. V gave up 4 bases and J gave up 5 bases; unmatched junction bases: 5. Vbeta (60) and Jbeta (13) primers were used in the PCR. Assay used: immunoSEQ multiplex PCR; TCRdb lists only in-frame clones, some missing. The repertoire consists of fewer than 110,000 clones, with around 85% occurring once and the leading ten covering 3% to 5%. This clone has only one observation. The receptor was derived from a young man in good health and CMV-seronegative. The genes are TRBV7-2 and TRBJ2-5; 9 positions match TRBD1. Input material: PBMCs. CDR3 DNA sequence: TGTGCCAGCAGCTCACAGGGGGCGCAGGAGACCCAGTACTTC. Translating gives CASSSQGAQETQYF. Full variable domain (missing parts from reference TRBV7-2 and TRBJ2-5): GAGVSQSPSNKVTEKGKDVELRCDPISGHTALYWYRQSLGQGLEFLIYFQGNSAPDKSGLPSDRFSAERTGGSVSTLTIQRTQQEDSAVYLCASSSQGAQETQYFGPGTRLLVL.